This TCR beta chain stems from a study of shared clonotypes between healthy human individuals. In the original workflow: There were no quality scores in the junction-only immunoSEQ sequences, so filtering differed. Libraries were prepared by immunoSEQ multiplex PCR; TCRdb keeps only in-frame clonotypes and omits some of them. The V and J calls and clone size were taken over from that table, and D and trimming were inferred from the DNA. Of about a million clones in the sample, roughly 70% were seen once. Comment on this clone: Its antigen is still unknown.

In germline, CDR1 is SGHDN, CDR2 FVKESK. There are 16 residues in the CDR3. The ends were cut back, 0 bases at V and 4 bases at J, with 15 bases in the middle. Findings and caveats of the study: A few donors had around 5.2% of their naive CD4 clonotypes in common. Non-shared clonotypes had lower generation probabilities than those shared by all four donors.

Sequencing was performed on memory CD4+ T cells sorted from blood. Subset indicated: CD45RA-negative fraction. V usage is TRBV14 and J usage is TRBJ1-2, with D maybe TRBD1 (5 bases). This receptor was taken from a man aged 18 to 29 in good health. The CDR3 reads CASSQDMRGYGYGYTF. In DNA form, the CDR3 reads TGTGCCAGCAGCCAAGATATGCGGGGCTACGGCTATGGCTACACCTTC.